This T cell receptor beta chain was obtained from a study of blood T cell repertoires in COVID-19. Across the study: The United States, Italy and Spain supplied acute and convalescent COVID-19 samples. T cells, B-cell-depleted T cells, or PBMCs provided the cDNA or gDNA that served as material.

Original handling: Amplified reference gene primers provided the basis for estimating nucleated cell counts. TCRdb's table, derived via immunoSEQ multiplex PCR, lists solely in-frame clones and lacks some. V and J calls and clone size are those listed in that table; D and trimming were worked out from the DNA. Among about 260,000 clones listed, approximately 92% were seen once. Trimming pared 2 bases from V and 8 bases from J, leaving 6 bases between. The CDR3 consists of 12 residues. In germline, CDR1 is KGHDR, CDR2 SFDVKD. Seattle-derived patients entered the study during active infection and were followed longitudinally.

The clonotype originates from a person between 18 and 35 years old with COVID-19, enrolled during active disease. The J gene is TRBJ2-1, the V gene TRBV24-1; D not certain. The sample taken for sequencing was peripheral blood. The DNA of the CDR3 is TGTGCCACCAGTGATTCTACCTATGAGCAGTTCTTC. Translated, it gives CATSDSTYEQFF.